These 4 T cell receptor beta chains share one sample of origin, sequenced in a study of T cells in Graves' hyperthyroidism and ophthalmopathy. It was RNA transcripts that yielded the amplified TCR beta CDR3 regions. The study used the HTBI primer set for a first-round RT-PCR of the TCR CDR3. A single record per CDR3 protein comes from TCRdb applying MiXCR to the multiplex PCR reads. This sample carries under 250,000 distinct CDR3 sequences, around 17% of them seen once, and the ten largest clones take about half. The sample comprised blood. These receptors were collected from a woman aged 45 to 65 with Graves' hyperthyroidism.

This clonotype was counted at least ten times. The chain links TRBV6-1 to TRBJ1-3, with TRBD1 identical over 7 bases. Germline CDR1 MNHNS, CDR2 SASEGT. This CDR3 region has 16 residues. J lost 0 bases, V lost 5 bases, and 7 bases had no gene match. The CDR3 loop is CASSQGQLSSGNTIYF. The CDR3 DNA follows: TGTGCCAGCAGTCAGGGACAGCTGAGCTCTGGAAACACCATATATTTT.

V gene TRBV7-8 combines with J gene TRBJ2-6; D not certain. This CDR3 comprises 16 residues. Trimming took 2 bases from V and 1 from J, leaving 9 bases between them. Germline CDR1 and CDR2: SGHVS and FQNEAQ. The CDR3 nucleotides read TGTGCCAGCAGCTTAACGTCGTTGTCTGGGGCCAACGTCCTGACTTTC. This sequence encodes CASSLTSLSGANVLTF. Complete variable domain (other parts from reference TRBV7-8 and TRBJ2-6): GAGVSQSPRYKVAKRGQDVALRCDPISGHVSLFWYQQALGQGPEFLTYFQNEAQLDKSGLPSDRFFAERPEGSVSTLKIQRTQQEDSAVYLCASSLTSLSGANVLTFGAGSRLTVL.

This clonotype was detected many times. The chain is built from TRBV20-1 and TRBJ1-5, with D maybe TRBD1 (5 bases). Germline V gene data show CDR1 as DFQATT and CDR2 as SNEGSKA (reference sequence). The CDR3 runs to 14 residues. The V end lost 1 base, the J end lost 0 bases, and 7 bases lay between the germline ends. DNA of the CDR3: TGCAGTGCTAGAGCAGGGAATAGCAATCAGCCCCAGCATTTT. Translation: CSARAGNSNQPQHF.

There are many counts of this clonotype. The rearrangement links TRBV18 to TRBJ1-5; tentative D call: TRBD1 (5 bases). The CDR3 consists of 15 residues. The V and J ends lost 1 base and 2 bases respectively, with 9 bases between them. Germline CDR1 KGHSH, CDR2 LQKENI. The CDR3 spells CASSPRETGNQPQHF. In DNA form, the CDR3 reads TGTGCCAGCTCACCACGGGAGACAGGCAATCAGCCCCAGCATTTT.